These 24 T cell receptor beta chains were all obtained from the same sample, sequenced in a study of blood T cell repertoires in COVID-19. TCRdb's table, derived via immunoSEQ multiplex PCR, lists solely in-frame clones and lacks some. Here the sample spans 90,000 to 140,000 clones, roughly 85% being singletons. Specimen: peripheral blood. The receptors shown here come from a man between 50 and 59 years old with acute or convalescent COVID-19.

The V and J genes are TRBV6-1 and TRBJ2-1; TRBD2 matches 8 bases. The CDR3 totals 14 residues. J was trimmed by 6 bases and V by 5 bases; bases with no gene match: 6. Germline-derived CDR1 and CDR2 are MNHNS and SASEGT. CDR3 DNA sequence: TGTGCCAGCAGTTTTACCGGGACTAGCAATGAGCAGTTCTTC. Translated, it gives CASSFTGTSNEQFF.

This chain links TRBV4-1 with TRBJ1-2, with TRBD1 as a possible D gene (6 bases). V lost 1 base and J 4 bases, leaving 16 bases between the germline ends. Germline V gives CDR1 MGHRA, CDR2 YSYEKL. The CDR3 length is 16 residues. The CDR3 nucleotides read TGCGCCAGCAGCCAAGTTTATGAACAGGGCTCCTATGGCTACACCTTC. This encodes CASSQVYEQGSYGYTF.

The chain couples TRBV4-1 to TRBJ1-6; no firm D call. The CDR3 runs 19 residues. Germline V gene lookup returns CDR1 MGHRA and CDR2 YSYEKL. Trimming removed 1 base at V and 0 bases at J, with 16 bases between. CDR3 sequence reads: CASSQVYWASSSYNSPLHF. The CDR3 coding sequence is TGCGCCAGCAGCCAAGTTTACTGGGCGTCCAGCTCCTATAATTCACCCCTCCACTTT.

Only a few counts were recorded for this clone. V is TRBV9 and J is TRBJ2-2; D is undetermined. The ends were cut back, 0 bases at V and 5 bases at J, with 11 bases in the middle. This CDR3 spans 15 amino acids. The germline gives CDR1 SGDLS, CDR2 YYNGEE. The CDR3 bases are TGTGCCAGCAGCGTAGCGAGTATCGGGACCGGGGAGCTGTTTTTT. Translated: CASSVASIGTGELFF.

The chain uses TRBV12-3 or TRBV12-4 and TRBJ1-2; D gene ambiguous. CDR3 length equals 12 residues. The V gene lost 2 bases and the J gene lost 3 bases, with 4 bases spanning the gap. The CDR3: CASSLTDYGYTF. The DNA for the CDR3 is TGTGCCAGCAGTTTAACAGACTATGGCTACACCTTC.

V and J are TRBV10-3 and TRBJ2-6, with D possibly matching TRBD1 (6 bases). Per germline, CDR1 ENHRY and CDR2 SYGVKD. The CDR3 sequence is 15 residues long. The V end was cut by 5 bases, the J end by 2 bases, with 10 bases between. The CDR3 spells CAISFGQPGANVLTF. The DNA of the CDR3 is TGTGCCATCAGTTTCGGACAGCCTGGGGCCAACGTCCTGACTTTC.

This clone was seen a few times. This chain connects TRBV11-3 to TRBJ2-3; 8 bases line up with TRBD1. The germline gives CDR1 SGHNT, CDR2 YENEEA. V gave up 1 base and J gave up 6 bases; unmatched junction bases: 6. This CDR3 spans 15 amino acids. The CDR3 spells CASSLGTGRTDTQYF. The CDR3 DNA reads TGTGCCAGCAGCTTAGGGACAGGGCGGACGGATACGCAGTATTTT.

This clone was seen just once. This sequence joins TRBV27 and TRBJ2-1; 9 nucleotides agree with TRBD2. The CDR3 totals 16 residues. J was trimmed by 2 bases and V by 2 bases; bases with no gene match: 4. The germline gives CDR1 MNHEY, CDR2 SMNVEV (reference sequence). CDR3 bases: TGTGCCAGCAGTTTACGCGGGAGGGTAGCCTACAATGAGCAGTTCTTC. Amino acid sequence: CASSLRGRVAYNEQFF.

The V and J genes are TRBV25-1 and TRBJ1-3; D call uncertain. CDR1 is MGHDK and CDR2 is SYGVNS in the germline V gene. This CDR3 has 14 residues. Between the trimmed V and J ends, which lost 2 bases and 3 bases, there was a span of 8 bases. The CDR3 loop reads CASSEGRVGNTIYF. The CDR3 nucleotides read TGTGCCAGCAGTGAAGGCCGGGTTGGAAACACCATATATTTT.

V gene TRBV9 combines with J gene TRBJ2-3; D perhaps matches TRBD2 (6 bases). V was clipped by 6 bases and J by 0 bases, with 11 bases between them. The CDR3 consists of 14 residues. Germline-derived CDR1 and CDR2 are SGDLS and YYNGEE. The CDR3 DNA reads as TGTGCCAGCACCATAGCGGATAGCACAGATACGCAGTATTTT. Its protein is CASTIADSTDTQYF.

V gene TRBV10-2 combines with J gene TRBJ2-5; 11 bases are a match to TRBD1. V lost 2 bases to trimming and J lost 5 bases; unmatched junction nucleotides: 4. The germline gives CDR1 WSHSY, CDR2 SAAADI. The CDR3 spans 15 residues. The chain's CDR3 is CASSEGTGGRETQYF. The DNA for the CDR3 is TGCGCCAGCAGTGAGGGGACAGGGGGGAGGGAGACCCAGTACTTC.

This clone was picked up one time. J is TRBJ1-1 and V is TRBV7-3; possibly TRBD1 for D (5 bases). The CDR3 is 15 amino acids. The V gene's germline CDR1 is SGHTA and CDR2 FQGTGA. V was clipped by 0 bases and J by 4 bases, with 12 bases between them. DNA for the CDR3: TGTGCCAGCAGCTTAACGGGAGGGGCAGGCACTGAAGCTTTCTTT. Translation gives CASSLTGGAGTEAFF. Complete variable domain (other parts from reference TRBV7-3 and TRBJ1-1): GAGVSQTPSNKVTEKGKYVELRCDPISGHTALYWYRQSLGQGPEFLIYFQGTGAADDSGLPNDRFFAVRPEGSVSTLKIQRTERGDSAVYLCASSLTGGAGTEAFFGQGTRLTVV.

J is TRBJ2-1 and V is TRBV5-1; 7 nucleotides align to TRBD1. Germline loops: CDR1 SGHRS, CDR2 YFSETQ. J lost 1 base, V lost 5 bases, and 9 bases had no gene match. The CDR3 covers 16 residues. The CDR3 nucleotides read TGCGCCAGCAGTTCAGCAGGGGGAGCTTCCTACAATGAGCAGTTCTTC. Protein product: CASSSAGGASYNEQFF.

V gene TRBV25-1 combines with J gene TRBJ1-6; D perhaps matches TRBD1 (5 bases). This CDR3 has 14 amino acids. Trimming removed 6 bases at V and 7 bases at J, with 13 bases between. CDR1 and CDR2 from the germline V gene are MGHDK and SYGVNS. CDR3 nucleotide sequence: TGTGCCAGCAGGGGAGGGGTTCGGAATTCACCCCTCCACTTT. Its protein is CASRGGVRNSPLHF.

The V gene is TRBV5-6, the J gene TRBJ2-1; 12 bases map to TRBD2. CDR1 and CDR2 from the germline V gene are SGHDT and YYEEEE. The CDR3 consists of 17 residues. V was pared by 3 bases and J by 5 bases, with 9 bases of the junction left unmatched. CDR3 sequence reads: CASSWRSGLAGHNEQFF. The CDR3 region has the DNA TGTGCCAGCAGCTGGCGATCGGGACTAGCGGGCCACAATGAGCAGTTCTTC.

This clone was counted once. The V call is TRBV2, the J call TRBJ1-1; D gene uncertain. This CDR3 region has 13 residues. Trimming removed 4 bases from V and 0 bases from J, with 6 bases in between. In germline, CDR1 is SNHLY, CDR2 FYNNEI. This chain's CDR3 is CASSGLLNTEAFF. DNA of the CDR3: TGTGCCAGCAGTGGACTTCTGAACACTGAAGCTTTCTTT.

The chain uses TRBV12-5 and TRBJ2-6; no definite D call. The CDR3 extends over 13 amino acids. The germline CDR1 and CDR2 sequences are LGHNT and FRNRAP. Trimming took off 7 bases at V and 4 bases at J, with 8 bases between the two ends. DNA for the CDR3: TGTGCTAGTGTCTTGGGCGGGGCCAACGTCCTGACTTTC. Translated, it gives CASVLGGANVLTF.

This chain links TRBV2 with TRBJ1-5; a weak D match, TRBD1 (5 bases). The germline CDR1 and CDR2 sequences are SNHLY and FYNNEI. This CDR3 is 14 amino acids long. The V and J ends lost 6 bases and 5 bases respectively, with 14 bases between them. The CDR3 nucleotides are TGTGCCAGCAGCCCCTTGGCAGGGTATCAGCCCCAGCATTTT. Translation: CASSPLAGYQPQHF.

The rearrangement joins TRBV3-1 (or the pseudogene TRBV3-2) to TRBJ2-3, with D tentatively TRBD1 (6 bases). The CDR3 is 16 residues long. The germline gives CDR1 LGHDT, CDR2 YNNKEL (reference sequence). Trimming took 3 bases from V and 4 from J, leaving 17 bases between them. CDR3: CASSQFDRRGADTQYF. CDR3 coding DNA: TGTGCCAGCAGCCAGTTTGACAGGAGAGGCGCAGATACGCAGTATTTT.

The chain recombines TRBV5-5 with TRBJ1-1; D might be TRBD1 (5 bases). V was shortened by 0 bases and J by 0 bases, with 9 bases between the two germline ends. CDR1 is SGHKS, CDR2 YYEKEE, per germline (reference sequence). The CDR3 contains 15 residues. CDR3 DNA: TGTGCCAGCAGCTTGGTGCCAGGGCTGAACACTGAAGCTTTCTTT. As protein: CASSLVPGLNTEAFF. Using reference TRBV5-5 and TRBJ1-1 for the parts outside the CDR3, the full variable domain is DAGVTQSPTHLIKTRGQQVTLRCSPISGHKSVSWYQQVLGQGPQFIFQYYEKEERGRGNFPDRFSARQFPNYSSELNVNALLLGDSALYLCASSLVPGLNTEAFFGQGTRLTVV.

The V call is TRBV28, the J call TRBJ2-7; perhaps TRBD2 as D (6 bases). This CDR3 has 15 residues. Germline V gene data show CDR1 as MDHEN and CDR2 as SYDVKM. Trimming took 6 bases from V and 2 from J, leaving 17 bases between them. In DNA, the CDR3 is TGTGCCAGCAGCCCGGGACTCATAAAGGCCTACGAGCAGTACTTC. Protein sequence: CASSPGLIKAYEQYF.

The J gene is TRBJ2-3, the V gene TRBV5-1, with 8 bases lining up with TRBD1. The CDR3 has 13 amino acids. J gave up 6 bases and V 4 bases, and 4 bases lay outside the gene matches. CDR1 is SGHRS, CDR2 YFSETQ, per germline. The CDR3 here is CASSRDRLDTQYF. CDR3 coding DNA: TGCGCCAGCAGCAGGGACAGGCTCGATACGCAGTATTTT.

The chain has TRBV6-5 and TRBJ2-2, with D possibly being TRBD2 (6 bases). The ends were cut back, 6 bases at V and 1 base at J, with 12 bases in the middle. The germline V gene encodes CDR1 MNHEY and CDR2 SVGAGI. The CDR3 sequence is 15 residues long. This CDR3 reads CASRHGRWNTGELFF. CDR3 DNA: TGTGCCAGCAGGCACGGGAGATGGAACACCGGGGAGCTGTTTTTT.

The rearrangement uses TRBV5-1 and TRBJ2-3, with a weak D call TRBD1 (5 bases). This CDR3 has 13 residues. V was trimmed by 4 bases and J by 5 bases, leaving 11 bases between them. Germline loops: CDR1 SGHRS, CDR2 YFSETQ. The CDR3 nucleotides are TGCGCCAGCAGCATCCCAGGGTTAGATACGCAGTATTTT. This sequence encodes CASSIPGLDTQYF. The variable domain in full, completed from reference TRBV5-1 and TRBJ2-3, reads KAGVTQTPRYLIKTRGQQVTLSCSPISGHRSVSWYQQTPGQGLQFLFEYFSETQRNKGNFPGRFSGRQFSNSRSEMNVSTLELGDSALYLCASSIPGLDTQYFGPGTRLTVL.